One and the same sample provided the 31 T cell receptor beta chains below, sequenced in a study of CD8+ T cells in alopecia areata. Sequencing used cDNA as its template, made by extracting RNA and reverse transcribing it. Clones were read by immunoSEQ multiplex PCR, and TCRdb kept only the in-frame ones, dropping some. The data show about 250,000 clones, about 68% seen once. The sequencing here drew on CD4+ T cells sorted from blood, taken at week 0. The source is a human donor with alopecia areata.

The chain recombines TRBV30 with TRBJ1-1; no clear D. CDR1 is GTSNPN and CDR2 is SVGIG in the germline V gene (reference sequence). The CDR3 is 14 residues long. V was pared by 3 bases and J by 6 bases, with 17 bases between. In nucleotides, the CDR3 is TGTGCCTGGAGGGCGTTAGTGGCGAAGGCTGAAGCTTTCTTT. It yields the protein CAWRALVAKAEAFF.

A single count supports this clone. The chain links TRBV9 to TRBJ2-1, with D tentatively TRBD2 (5 bases). Germline V CDR1 and CDR2: SGDLS, YYNGEE. CDR3 size: 17 residues. V dropped 0 bases and J dropped 5 bases, with 18 bases sitting between them. CDR3 residues: CASSVGVGGSRNNEQFF. CDR3 DNA: TGTGCCAGCAGCGTAGGAGTGGGCGGGTCTAGAAACAATGAGCAGTTCTTC.

This clone was seen only a few times. The V call is TRBV14, the J call TRBJ2-7; possibly TRBD1 for D (6 bases). Trimming took off 5 bases at V and 3 bases at J, with 14 bases between the two ends. CDR3 length: 14 residues. The germline V gene encodes CDR1 SGHDN and CDR2 FVKESK. The CDR3 region has the DNA TGTGCCAGCAGCGGGACATCCAAAGGCTACGAGCAGTACTTC. It is translated as CASSGTSKGYEQYF. Based on the CDR3 plus reference TRBV14 and TRBJ2-7, the full variable domain is EAGVTQFPSHSVIEKGQTVTLRCDPISGHDNLYWYRRVMGKEIKFLLHFVKESKQDESGMPNNRFLAERTGGTYSTLKVQPAELEDSGVYFCASSGTSKGYEQYFGPGTRLTVT.

The rearrangement joins TRBV4-2 to TRBJ1-5; D not resolved. V lost 1 base to trimming and J lost 7 bases, with 11 bases between them. This CDR3 has 14 residues. CDR1 is LGHNA and CDR2 is YNFKEQ in the germline V gene. The CDR3 region has the DNA TGTGCCAGCAGCCAAGGAACTTTGGACCAGCCCCAGCATTTT. Translation: CASSQGTLDQPQHF.

The chain recombines TRBV19 with TRBJ1-4; TRBD1 is a possible D gene (5 bases). V gave up 3 bases and J gave up 4 bases, with 9 bases separating them. The V gene's germline CDR1 is LNHDA and CDR2 SQIVND (reference sequence). CDR3 length: 14 residues. Here the CDR3 reads CASSMRQRNEKLFF. The CDR3 DNA is TGTGCCAGTAGTATGAGACAGCGTAATGAAAAACTGTTTTTT.

The genes are TRBV20-1 and TRBJ1-2; 7 nucleotides align to TRBD1. V lost 6 bases and J lost 6; bases outside the gene matches: 4. Germline assignment: CDR1 DFQATT and CDR2 SNEGSKA (reference sequence). This CDR3 contains 11 residues. The CDR3 DNA is TGCAGTGCGCGAGGACAGGATGGCTACACCTTC. It codes for CSARGQDGYTF.

This clone appeared a few times. The sample carries other DNA sequences with the same CDR3. CDR3 region: CASSVGQGNSPLHF. CDR3 nucleotides: TGTGCCAGCAGCGTAGGACAGGGGAATTCACCCCTCCACTTT. V gene TRBV9 combines with J gene TRBJ1-6, with 8 bases lining up with TRBD1. This CDR3 is 14 amino acids long. Germline assignment: CDR1 SGDLS and CDR2 YYNGEE. Trimming took 0 bases from V and 7 from J; bases not matched to a gene: 0.

The chain employs TRBV29-1 and TRBJ2-7; TRBD2 aligns across 9 bases. The V and J ends lost 4 bases and 0 bases, in that order; junction bases with no gene match: 7. Germline CDR1 SQVTM, CDR2 ANQGSEA. The CDR3 sequence is 15 residues long. The CDR3 region has the DNA TGCAGCGTTGCATCTCGGCGGGGGGGCTCCTACGAGCAGTACTTC. Translated: CSVASRRGGSYEQYF.

The genes are TRBV15 and TRBJ2-7, with a weak D call TRBD1 (5 bases). The V end was cut by 0 bases, the J end by 0 bases, with 9 bases between. The CDR3 extends over 15 amino acids. Germline V gene data show CDR1 as LNHNV and CDR2 as YYDKDF (reference sequence). In DNA form, the CDR3 reads TGTGCCACCAGCAGAGAACAGGCCCTCTCCTACGAGCAGTACTTC. Its protein product is CATSREQALSYEQYF.

This rearrangement joins TRBV6-5 to TRBJ2-1, with a tentative D call TRBD1 (6 bases). Germline V gene sequence: CDR1 MNHEY, CDR2 SVGAGI. The CDR3 spans 13 residues. V lost 2 bases and J 10 bases, leaving 12 bases between the germline ends. CDR3 bases: TGTGCCAGCAGTTACGGTCAGGGGCTCGAGCAGTTCTTC. Encoded protein: CASSYGQGLEQFF.

A few counts support this clone. This chain links TRBV20-1 with TRBJ2-7; D unresolved. This CDR3 spans 9 amino acids. Germline V CDR1 and CDR2: DFQATT, SNEGSKA (reference sequence). The V end lost 6 bases, the J end lost 4 bases, and 4 bases lay between the germline ends. In nucleotides, the CDR3 is TGCAGTGCGGGGTACGAGCAGTACTTC. This translates into CSAGYEQYF.

Turning to this clone: Other DNA sequences of this sample code for an identical CDR3. The chain couples TRBV29-1 to TRBJ2-5; possible D gene TRBD2, 5 bases. V shed 7 bases and J shed 5 bases, with 11 bases lying between them. Germline lookup yields CDR1 SQVTM and CDR2 ANQGSEA. The CDR3 covers 11 residues. The CDR3: CSAGRGETQYF. Written as DNA, the CDR3 is TGCAGCGCGGGTCGCGGGGAGACCCAGTACTTC.

A note on this clone: The sample has other DNA sequences that encode this CDR3 too. V gene TRBV30 combines with J gene TRBJ1-6; 11 bases match TRBD1. This CDR3 is built from 15 residues. The germline CDR1 and CDR2 sequences are GTSNPN and SVGIG (reference sequence). V trimming: 3 bases; J trimming: 6 bases; junction bases outside the gene matches: 4. The CDR3 spells CAWSPGQGVNSPLHF. In DNA, the CDR3 is TGTGCCTGGAGCCCGGGACAGGGGGTTAATTCACCCCTCCACTTT.

The chain uses TRBV29-1 and TRBJ2-2, with D unclear. Trimming took 4 bases from V and 1 from J, leaving 4 bases between them. This CDR3 contains 12 residues. CDR1 is SQVTM, CDR2 ANQGSEA, per germline. CDR3: CSVAENTGELFF. CDR3 sequence (DNA): TGCAGCGTTGCAGAGAACACCGGGGAGCTGTTTTTT.

The V call is TRBV5-8, the J call TRBJ2-3, with 9 bases lining up with TRBD2. The germline gives CDR1 SGHTS, CDR2 YDEGEE. This CDR3 comprises 17 residues. J lost 5 bases, V lost 0 bases, and 10 bases had no gene match. Here the CDR3 DNA reads TGTGCCAGCAGCTTGGATCAGGGACTAGCACGTGGAGATACGCAGTATTTT. This encodes CASSLDQGLARGDTQYF.

V gene TRBV29-1 combines with J gene TRBJ1-2, with TRBD1 matching 8 bases. The CDR3 spans 15 residues. With V trimmed by 3 bases and J by 7 bases, 13 bases remained unmatched. Germline loops: CDR1 SQVTM, CDR2 ANQGSEA. The CDR3 nucleotides read TGCAGCGTTGACCGCCTAGGTCAGGGGGCCGGTGGCTACACCTTC. As protein: CSVDRLGQGAGGYTF.

CDR3 DNA sequence: TGTGCCAGCCAGCTGACCTCTGGAAACACCATATATTTT. Amino acids: CASQLTSGNTIYF. This chain connects TRBV13 to TRBJ1-3; D not certain. Trimming took 8 bases from V and 0 from J, leaving 8 bases between them. This CDR3 is 13 amino acids long. The V gene's germline CDR1 is PRHDT and CDR2 FYEKMQ (reference sequence).

The rearrangement links TRBV2 to TRBJ2-1; D unresolved. CDR1 and CDR2 (germline): SNHLY, FYNNEI. CDR3 length equals 14 residues. V was trimmed by 8 bases and J by 0 bases, leaving 11 bases between them. The chain's CDR3 is CASLTDGSYNEQFF. As DNA, the CDR3 is TGTGCCAGCCTGACGGACGGCTCCTACAATGAGCAGTTCTTC. Combining the CDR3 with reference TRBV2 and TRBJ2-1 gives the whole variable domain EPEVTQTPSHQVTQMGQEVILRCVPISNHLYFYWYRQILGQKVEFLVSFYNNEISEKSEIFDDQFSVERPDGSNFTLKIRSTKLEDSAMYFCASLTDGSYNEQFFGPGTRLTVL.

CDR3 region: CAWSVLGGTDTQYF. Here the CDR3 DNA reads TGTGCCTGGAGTGTACTCGGGGGCACAGATACGCAGTATTTT. This chain joins TRBV30 and TRBJ2-3; D may be TRBD2 (5 bases). Germline CDR1 is GTSNPN and CDR2 is SVGIG (reference sequence). This CDR3 comprises 14 residues. V was pared by 0 bases and J by 1 base, with 8 bases between.

V gene TRBV7-2 combines with J gene TRBJ2-3; 7 bases match TRBD1. The CDR3 runs 15 residues. CDR1 is SGHTA, CDR2 FQGNSA, per germline. V lost 5 bases, J lost 2 bases, and 7 bases stayed unmatched. The CDR3 protein is CASSVTGVFTDTQYF. The CDR3 DNA is TGTGCCAGCAGCGTAACAGGGGTGTTCACAGATACGCAGTATTTT.

This clone was seen once. Other DNA sequences of this sample code for an identical CDR3. The chain carries TRBV30 and TRBJ1-1; the D is unclear. The CDR3 totals 12 residues. V lost 0 bases to trimming and J lost 5 bases, with 7 bases between them. The V gene's germline CDR1 is GTSNPN and CDR2 SVGIG (reference sequence). The CDR3 sequence: CAWSVRGTEAFF. The CDR3 DNA follows: TGTGCCTGGAGTGTACGAGGAACTGAAGCTTTCTTT.

This sequence joins TRBV9 and TRBJ1-2, with 11 bases lining up with TRBD1. The J segment lost 6 bases and the V segment lost 3 bases, leaving 7 bases of the junction unmatched. The germline CDR1 and CDR2 sequences are SGDLS and YYNGEE. This CDR3 has 15 amino acids. The CDR3 coding sequence is TGTGCCAGCAGCGCCGGGGACAGGGGGAATAATGGCTACACCTTC. Protein product: CASSAGDRGNNGYTF.

The chain uses TRBV29-1 and TRBJ1-2; D not resolved. Trimming pared 7 bases from V and 1 base from J, leaving 13 bases between. Per germline, CDR1 SQVTM and CDR2 ANQGSEA. The CDR3 is made up of 13 amino acids. The CDR3 region is CSASSYDNYGYTF. The CDR3 DNA reads as TGCAGCGCATCCAGTTATGATAACTATGGCTACACCTTC.

The V and J genes are TRBV5-1 and TRBJ2-7; TRBD1 might be the D (6 bases). CDR1 and CDR2 from the germline V gene are SGHRS and YFSETQ. The CDR3 covers 13 residues. Trimming cost V 0 bases and J 6 bases, with 10 bases left between them. The CDR3 sequence: CASSLVDRGEQYF. DNA of the CDR3: TGCGCCAGCAGCTTGGTGGACAGAGGCGAGCAGTACTTC.

The rearrangement links TRBV9 to TRBJ2-7; 8 bases fit TRBD1. The germline V gene has CDR1 SGDLS and CDR2 YYNGEE. This CDR3 spans 13 amino acids. Trimming removed 3 bases from V and 5 bases from J; junction bases left unmatched: 4. The DNA for the CDR3 is TGTGCCAGCAGCGCGGACAGGGATGACGAGCAGTACTTC. It translates to CASSADRDDEQYF.

This chain joins TRBV13 and TRBJ2-3; 10 nucleotides match TRBD1. V shed 5 bases and J 6 bases; nucleotides not matched to a gene: 5. Germline V CDR1 and CDR2: PRHDT, FYEKMQ (reference sequence). The CDR3 is 14 residues long. CDR3 region: CASSRGQGWDTQYF. Written as DNA, the CDR3 is TGTGCCAGCAGCCGGGGACAGGGGTGGGATACGCAGTATTTT.

This sequence joins TRBV29-1 and TRBJ1-1; 7 bases match TRBD1. Germline lookup yields CDR1 SQVTM and CDR2 ANQGSEA. The CDR3 loop spans 10 amino acids. V dropped 6 bases and J dropped 7; count of bases not matched to a gene: 2. This chain's CDR3 is CSVQGHEAFF. The CDR3 DNA is TGCAGCGTACAGGGGCATGAAGCTTTCTTT.

This clone was counted only a few times. The V and J genes are TRBV6-5 and TRBJ1-1, with 9 bases identical to TRBD1. The CDR3 sequence is 15 residues long. In germline, CDR1 is MNHEY, CDR2 SVGAGI. The junction had 6 bases not matched to a gene; V was cut back by 4 bases and J by 3 bases. Written as DNA, the CDR3 is TGTGCCAGCAGTTCCCCCGACAGGGGGGACACTGAAGCTTTCTTT. Its translation is CASSSPDRGDTEAFF.

The rearrangement links TRBV5-1 to TRBJ2-7; D may match TRBD1 or TRBD2 (5 bases each). Trimming stripped 6 bases from V and 2 bases from J, with 12 bases between. CDR3 length: 13 amino acids. From germline, CDR1 is SGHRS and CDR2 YFSETQ. DNA for the CDR3: TGCGCCAGCACCGGGGACGGCGCCTACGAGCAGTACTTC. Translation: CASTGDGAYEQYF. Variable domain in full (rest from reference TRBV5-1 and TRBJ2-7): KAGVTQTPRYLIKTRGQQVTLSCSPISGHRSVSWYQQTPGQGLQFLFEYFSETQRNKGNFPGRFSGRQFSNSRSEMNVSTLELGDSALYLCASTGDGAYEQYFGPGTRLTVT.

This clone was picked up a small number of times. This chain links TRBV25-1 with TRBJ2-7; D gene uncertain. Germline CDR1 reads MGHDK; CDR2 reads SYGVNS. Between the trimmed V and J ends, which lost 3 bases and 11 bases, there was a span of 11 bases. This CDR3 is 11 amino acids long. The CDR3 here is CASSDLGLKYF. The CDR3 coding sequence is TGTGCCAGCAGTGATCTTGGGCTGAAGTACTTC.

CDR3 in DNA: TGCGCCAGCAGCTTCCGGGACAGGTACAATGAGCAGTTCTTC. This gives the protein CASSFRDRYNEQFF. The rearrangement uses TRBV5-1 and TRBJ2-1; 8 bases agree with TRBD1. There are 14 residues in the CDR3. In germline, CDR1 is SGHRS, CDR2 YFSETQ. Germline trimming cut 2 bases from V and 4 bases from J; bases unmatched to any gene: 2.